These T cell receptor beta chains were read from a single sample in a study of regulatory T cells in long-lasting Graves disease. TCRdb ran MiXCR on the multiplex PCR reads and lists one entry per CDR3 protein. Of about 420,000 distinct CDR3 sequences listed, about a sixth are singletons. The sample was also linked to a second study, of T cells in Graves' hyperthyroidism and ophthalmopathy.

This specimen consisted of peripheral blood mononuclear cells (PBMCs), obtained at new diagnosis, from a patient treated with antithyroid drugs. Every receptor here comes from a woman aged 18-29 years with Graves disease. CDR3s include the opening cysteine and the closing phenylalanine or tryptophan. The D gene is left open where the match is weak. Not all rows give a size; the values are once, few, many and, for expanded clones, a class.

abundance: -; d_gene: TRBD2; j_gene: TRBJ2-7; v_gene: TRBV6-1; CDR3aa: CASRVVAGGPYEQYF; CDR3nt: TGTGCCAGCAGAGTGGTAGCGGGAGGGCCTTACGAGCAGTACTTC
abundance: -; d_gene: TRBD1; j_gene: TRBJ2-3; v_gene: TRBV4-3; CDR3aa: CASSQDSRQGSPDTQYF; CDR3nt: TGCGCCAGCAGCCAAGATAGCCGACAGGGGTCCCCAGATACGCAGTATTTT
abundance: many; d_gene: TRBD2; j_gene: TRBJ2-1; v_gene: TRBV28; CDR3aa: CASRLAGSGENEQFF; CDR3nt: TGTGCCAGCAGATTAGCGGGGTCGGGTGAGAATGAGCAGTTCTTC
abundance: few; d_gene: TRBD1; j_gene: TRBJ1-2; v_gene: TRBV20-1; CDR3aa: CSATNPGQPYGYTF; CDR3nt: TGCAGTGCAACCAATCCGGGACAGCCATATGGCTACACCTTC
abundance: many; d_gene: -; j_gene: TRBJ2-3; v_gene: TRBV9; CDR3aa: CASSKGTDTQYF; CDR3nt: TGTGCCAGCTCCAAAGGGACGGATACGCAGTATTTT
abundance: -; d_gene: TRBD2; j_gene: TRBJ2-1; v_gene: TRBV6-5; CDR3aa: CASSYRWTSGSSSYNEQFF; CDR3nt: TGTGCCAGCAGTTACCGGTGGACTAGCGGCTCTAGCTCCTACAATGAGCAGTTCTTC
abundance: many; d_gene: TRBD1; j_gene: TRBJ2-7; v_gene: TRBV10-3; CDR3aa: CAIRDRGTYEQYF; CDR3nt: TGTGCCATCCGGGACAGGGGGACCTACGAGCAGTACTTC
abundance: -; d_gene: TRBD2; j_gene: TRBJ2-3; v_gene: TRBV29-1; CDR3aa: CSVGTSGVTDTQYF; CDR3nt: TGCAGCGTTGGGACTAGCGGGGTCACAGATACGCAGTATTTT
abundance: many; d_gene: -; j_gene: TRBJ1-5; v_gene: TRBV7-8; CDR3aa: CASSLLRDFQPQHF; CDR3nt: TGTGCCAGCAGCTTATTGCGGGACTTCCAGCCCCAGCATTTT
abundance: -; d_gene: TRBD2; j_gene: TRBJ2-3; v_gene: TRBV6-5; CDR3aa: CASSYTSGRSFGTDTQYF; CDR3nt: TGTGCCAGCAGTTACACTAGCGGGAGAAGCTTTGGCACAGATACGCAGTATTTT
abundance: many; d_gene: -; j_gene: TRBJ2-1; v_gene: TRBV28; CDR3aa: CASSNRQPMGEQFF; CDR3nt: TGTGCCAGCAGTAACAGACAACCTATGGGTGAGCAGTTCTTC
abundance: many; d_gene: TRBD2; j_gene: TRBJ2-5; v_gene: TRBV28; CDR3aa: CASTSYGTSPETQYF; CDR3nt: TGTGCCAGCACCTCTTATGGGACTAGCCCAGAGACCCAGTACTTC
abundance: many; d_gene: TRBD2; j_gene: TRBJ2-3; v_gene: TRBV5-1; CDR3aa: CASSLGTSGTDTQYF; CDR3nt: TGTGCCAGCAGCTTAGGGACTAGCGGCACAGATACGCAGTATTTT
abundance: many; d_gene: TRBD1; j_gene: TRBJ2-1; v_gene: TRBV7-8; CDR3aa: CASSLKGRTGITNNEQFF; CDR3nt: TGTGCCAGCAGCTTAAAGGGGAGGACAGGGATCACTAACAATGAGCAGTTCTTC
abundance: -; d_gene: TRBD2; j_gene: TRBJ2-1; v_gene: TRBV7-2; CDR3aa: CASSPTPRGVTEQFF; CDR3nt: TGTGCCAGCAGCCCCACCCCGCGGGGGGTCACTGAGCAGTTCTTC
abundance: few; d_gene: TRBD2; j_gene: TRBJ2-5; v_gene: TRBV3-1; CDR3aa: CASSSGLAVLQETQYF; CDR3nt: TGTGCCAGCAGCTCGGGACTAGCGGTTCTTCAAGAGACCCAGTACTTC
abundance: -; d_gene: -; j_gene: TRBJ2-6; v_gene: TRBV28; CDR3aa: CASSSSGSGANVLTF; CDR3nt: TGTGCCAGCAGCTCTTCAGGGTCGGGGGCCAACGTCCTGACTTTC
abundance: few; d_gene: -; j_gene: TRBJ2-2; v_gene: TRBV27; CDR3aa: CASSFESTGELFF; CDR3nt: TGTGCCAGCAGTTTTGAATCCACCGGGGAGCTGTTTTTT
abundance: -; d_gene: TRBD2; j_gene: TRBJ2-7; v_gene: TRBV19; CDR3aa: CASSIGGSLYEQYF; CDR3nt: TGTGCCAGTAGTATAGGCGGGAGTCTATACGAGCAGTACTTC
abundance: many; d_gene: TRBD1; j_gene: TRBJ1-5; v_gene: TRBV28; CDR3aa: CASSEMTGNDQPQHF; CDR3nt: TGTGCCAGCAGTGAAATGACAGGGAATGATCAGCCCCAGCATTTT
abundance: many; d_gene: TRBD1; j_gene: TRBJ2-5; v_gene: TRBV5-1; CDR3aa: CASSQTGGTGTQYF; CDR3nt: TGCGCCAGCAGCCAAACAGGGGGGACGGGGACCCAGTACTTC
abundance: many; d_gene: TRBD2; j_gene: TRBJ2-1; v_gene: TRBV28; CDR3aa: CASSLGTGRGSYNEQFF; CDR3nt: TGTGCCAGCAGTTTAGGGACCGGGAGGGGATCCTACAATGAGCAGTTCTTC
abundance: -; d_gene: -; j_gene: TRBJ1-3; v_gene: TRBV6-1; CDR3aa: CASTVDSGNTIYF; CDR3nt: TGTGCCAGCACAGTGGACTCTGGAAACACCATATATTTT
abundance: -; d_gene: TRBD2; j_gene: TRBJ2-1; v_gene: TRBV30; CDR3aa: CAWSGLAGFGWQFF; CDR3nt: TGTGCCTGGAGTGGACTAGCGGGCTTCGGATGGCAGTTCTTC
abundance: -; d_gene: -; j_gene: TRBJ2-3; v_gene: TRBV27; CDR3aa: CASSPRPPGDGTDTQYF; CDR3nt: TGTGCCAGCAGTCCACGGCCCCCCGGGGATGGAACAGATACGCAGTATTTT
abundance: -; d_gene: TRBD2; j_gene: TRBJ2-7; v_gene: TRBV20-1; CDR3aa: CSALLLAGGKYEQYF; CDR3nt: TGCAGTGCACTCCTACTAGCGGGAGGAAAATACGAGCAGTACTTC
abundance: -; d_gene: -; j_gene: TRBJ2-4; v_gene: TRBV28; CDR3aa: CASRGAAKNIQYF; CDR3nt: TGTGCCAGCAGGGGCGCAGCCAAAAACATTCAGTACTTC
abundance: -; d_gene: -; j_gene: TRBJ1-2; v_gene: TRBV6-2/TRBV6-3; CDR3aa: CATLRSGYTF; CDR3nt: TGTGCCACCCTTAGAAGCGGCTACACCTTC
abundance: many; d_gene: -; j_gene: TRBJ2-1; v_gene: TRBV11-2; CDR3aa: CASSRTGAGNEQFF; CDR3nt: TGTGCCAGCAGTAGAACGGGGGCCGGAAATGAGCAGTTCTTC
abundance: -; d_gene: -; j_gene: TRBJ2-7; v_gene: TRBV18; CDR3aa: CASSPPQGREFEQYF; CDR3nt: TGTGCCAGCTCACCACCGCAGGGGAGGGAATTCGAGCAGTACTTC
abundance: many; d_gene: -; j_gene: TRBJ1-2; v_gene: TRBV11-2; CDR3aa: CASSSPREIGYTF; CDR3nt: TGTGCCAGCAGCTCCCCAAGAGAGATTGGCTACACCTTC
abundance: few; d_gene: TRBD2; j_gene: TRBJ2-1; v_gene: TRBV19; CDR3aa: CASSIDWTSGVSEQFF; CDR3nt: TGTGCCAGTAGTATAGATTGGACTAGCGGGGTCAGTGAGCAGTTCTTC
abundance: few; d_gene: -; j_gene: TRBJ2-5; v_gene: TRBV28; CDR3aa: CASSLSRRGTQYF; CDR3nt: TGTGCCAGCAGTTTGAGCCGGCGGGGGACCCAGTACTTC
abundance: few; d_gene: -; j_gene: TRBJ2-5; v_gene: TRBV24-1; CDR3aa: CATSDSTTEETQYF; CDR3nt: TGTGCCACCAGTGACTCTACGACAGAAGAGACCCAGTACTTC
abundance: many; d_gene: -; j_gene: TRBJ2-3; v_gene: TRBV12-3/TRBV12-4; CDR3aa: CASRSGYTQYF; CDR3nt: TGTGCCAGCAGATCCGGGTATACGCAGTATTTT
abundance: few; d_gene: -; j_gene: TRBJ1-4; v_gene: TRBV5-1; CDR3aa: CASSLRAVNEKLFF; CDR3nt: TGCGCCAGCAGCTTGCGGGCAGTTAATGAAAAACTGTTTTTT
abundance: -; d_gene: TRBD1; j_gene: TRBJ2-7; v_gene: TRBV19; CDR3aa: CASRLTGTASYEQYF; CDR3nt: TGTGCCAGTAGGCTGACCGGGACAGCGAGTTACGAGCAGTACTTC
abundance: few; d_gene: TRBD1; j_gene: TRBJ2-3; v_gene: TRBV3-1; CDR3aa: CASSQGDRVPRGTDTQYF; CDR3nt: TGTGCCAGCAGCCAAGGGGACAGGGTGCCCCGTGGCACAGATACGCAGTATTTT
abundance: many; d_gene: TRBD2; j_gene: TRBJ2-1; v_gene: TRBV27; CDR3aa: CASKTGTSGRAVEQFF; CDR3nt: TGTGCCAGCAAAACCGGGACTAGCGGGAGGGCGGTTGAGCAGTTCTTC
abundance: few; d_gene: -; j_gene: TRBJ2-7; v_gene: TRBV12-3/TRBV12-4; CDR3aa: CASSPDTGFYEQYF; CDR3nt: TGTGCCAGCAGTCCGGACACAGGGTTCTACGAGCAGTACTTC
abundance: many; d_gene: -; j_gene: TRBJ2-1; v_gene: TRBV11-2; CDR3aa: CASSLGQLGYNEQFF; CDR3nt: TGTGCCAGCAGCTTAGGACAATTGGGCTACAATGAGCAGTTCTTC
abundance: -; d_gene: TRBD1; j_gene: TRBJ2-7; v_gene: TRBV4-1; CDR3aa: CASSRDREKLYEQYF; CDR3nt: TGCGCCAGCAGCCGGGACAGGGAAAAACTCTACGAGCAGTACTTC
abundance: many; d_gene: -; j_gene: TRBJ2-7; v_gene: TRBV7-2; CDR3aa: CASSRTYTNEQYF; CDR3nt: TGTGCCAGCAGCAGGACCTACACTAACGAGCAGTACTTC
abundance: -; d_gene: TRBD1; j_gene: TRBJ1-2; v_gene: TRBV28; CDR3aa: CASSLRDSDNYGYTF; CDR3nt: TGTGCCAGCAGTTTGAGGGACAGCGATAACTATGGCTACACCTTC
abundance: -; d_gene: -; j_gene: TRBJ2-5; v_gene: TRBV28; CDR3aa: CASSSLGRGAEETQYF; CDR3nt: TGTGCCAGCAGCTCCCTAGGGCGCGGCGCCGAAGAGACCCAGTACTTC
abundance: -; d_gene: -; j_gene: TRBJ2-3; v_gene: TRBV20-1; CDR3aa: CRAPEADTQYF; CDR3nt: TGCAGAGCTCCAGAGGCAGATACGCAGTATTTT
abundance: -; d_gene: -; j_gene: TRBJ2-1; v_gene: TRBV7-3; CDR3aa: CASSLYPRDEQFF; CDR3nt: TGTGCCAGCAGCTTATATCCCCGGGATGAGCAGTTCTTC
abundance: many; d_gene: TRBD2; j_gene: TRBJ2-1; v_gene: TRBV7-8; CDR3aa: CASSPQGLAGGNYNEQFF; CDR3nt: TGTGCCAGCAGCCCGCAGGGACTAGCGGGAGGGAATTACAATGAGCAGTTCTTC
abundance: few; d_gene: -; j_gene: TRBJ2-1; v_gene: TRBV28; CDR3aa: CASSSGWWNEQFF; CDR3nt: TGTGCCAGCAGTTCAGGTTGGTGGAATGAGCAGTTCTTC